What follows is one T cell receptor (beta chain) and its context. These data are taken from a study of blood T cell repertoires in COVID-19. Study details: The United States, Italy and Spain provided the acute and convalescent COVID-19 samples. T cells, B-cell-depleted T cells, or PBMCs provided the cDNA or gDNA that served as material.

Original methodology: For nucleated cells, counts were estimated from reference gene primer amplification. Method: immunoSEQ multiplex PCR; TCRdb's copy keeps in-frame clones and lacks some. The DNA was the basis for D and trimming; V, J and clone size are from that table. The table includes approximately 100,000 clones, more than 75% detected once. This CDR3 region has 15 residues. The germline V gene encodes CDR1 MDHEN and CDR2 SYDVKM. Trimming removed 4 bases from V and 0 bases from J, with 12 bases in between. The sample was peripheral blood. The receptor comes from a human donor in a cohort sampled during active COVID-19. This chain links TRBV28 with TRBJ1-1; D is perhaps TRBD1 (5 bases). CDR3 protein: CASSSSRVLNTEAFF. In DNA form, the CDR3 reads TGTGCCAGCAGTTCCTCCAGGGTTTTGAACACTGAAGCTTTCTTT.